This T cell receptor beta chain came from a study of blood T cell repertoires in COVID-19. The protocol was immunoSEQ multiplex PCR, while the TCRdb copy is restricted to in-frame clones and leaves out a portion. The table has 150,000 or so clones, approximately 84% seen once; the top ten hold about 20%. The CDR3 runs to 14 residues. Trimming took 8 bases from V and 5 from J; bases not matched to a gene: 7. The germline gives CDR1 WSHSY, CDR2 SAAADI. The TCR was taken from a woman aged 80 or over with acute or convalescent COVID-19. The chain links TRBV10-2 to TRBJ1-1; 11 bases match TRBD1. Sequencing was carried out using peripheral blood. CDR3 bases: TGCGCCAGCTCCGGGACAGGGGGACGGACTGAAGCTTTCTTT. Its protein product is CASSGTGGRTEAFF.